The source of this T cell receptor beta chain is a study of blood T cell repertoires in COVID-19. Here immunoSEQ multiplex PCR was the method, and the copy in TCRdb shows in-frame clones only, minus some. The sample consists of about 150,000 clones, 70% to 90% of them appearing once. The CDR3 runs 18 residues. Germline V gene sequence: CDR1 LGHNT, CDR2 FRNRAP. Trimming removed 3 bases from V and 0 bases from J; junction bases left unmatched: 13. The chain is built from TRBV12-5 and TRBJ2-7, with 8 nucleotides matching TRBD1. Specimen: PBMCs or T cells enriched from blood (not recorded which). This clonotype was obtained from a middle-aged woman who had recovered from COVID-19. In DNA, the CDR3 is TGTGCTAGTGGTTTTCCGGGACAGGAGAGTCCTAGCTCCTACGAGCAGTACTTC. As protein: CASGFPGQESPSSYEQYF.